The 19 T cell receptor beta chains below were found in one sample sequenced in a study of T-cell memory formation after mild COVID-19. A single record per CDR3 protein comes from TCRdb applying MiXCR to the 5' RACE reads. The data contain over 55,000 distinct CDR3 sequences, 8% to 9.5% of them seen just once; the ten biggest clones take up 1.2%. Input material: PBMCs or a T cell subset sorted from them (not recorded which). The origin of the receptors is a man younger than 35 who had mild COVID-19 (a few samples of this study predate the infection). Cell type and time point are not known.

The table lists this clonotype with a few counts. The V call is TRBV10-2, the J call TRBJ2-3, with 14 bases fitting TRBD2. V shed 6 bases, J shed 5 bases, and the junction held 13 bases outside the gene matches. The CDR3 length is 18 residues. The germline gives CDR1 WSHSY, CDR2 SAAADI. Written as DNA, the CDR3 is TGCGCCAGCAGATTAAAAAGGACTAGCGGGGGGCAGGGAGATACGCAGTATTTT. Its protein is CASRLKRTSGGQGDTQYF.

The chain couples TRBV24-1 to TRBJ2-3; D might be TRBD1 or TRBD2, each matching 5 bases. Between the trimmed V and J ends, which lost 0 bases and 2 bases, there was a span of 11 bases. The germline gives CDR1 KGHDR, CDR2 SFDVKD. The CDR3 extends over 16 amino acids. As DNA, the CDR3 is TGTGCCACCAGTGATTTGCCAGGGAGACTCACAGATACGCAGTATTTT. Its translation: CATSDLPGRLTDTQYF.

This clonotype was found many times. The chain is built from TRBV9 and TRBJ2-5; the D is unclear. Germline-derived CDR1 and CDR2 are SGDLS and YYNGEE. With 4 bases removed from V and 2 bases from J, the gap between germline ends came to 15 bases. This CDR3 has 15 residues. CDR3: CASSISQGLQETQYF. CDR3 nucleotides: TGTGCCAGCAGCATTAGCCAAGGGCTACAAGAGACCCAGTACTTC.

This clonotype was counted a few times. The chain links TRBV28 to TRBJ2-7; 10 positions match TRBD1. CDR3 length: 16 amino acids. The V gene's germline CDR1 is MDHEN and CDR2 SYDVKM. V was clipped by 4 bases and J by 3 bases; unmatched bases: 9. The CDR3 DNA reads TGTGCCAGCAGTTCGGACAGGGGGACCGATAACTACGAGCAGTACTTC. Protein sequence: CASSSDRGTDNYEQYF.

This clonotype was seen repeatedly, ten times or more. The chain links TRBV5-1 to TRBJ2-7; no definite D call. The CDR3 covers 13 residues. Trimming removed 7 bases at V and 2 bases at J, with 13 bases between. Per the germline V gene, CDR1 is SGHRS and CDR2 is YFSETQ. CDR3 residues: CASHLDGAYEQYF. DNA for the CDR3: TGCGCCAGCCACCTCGACGGTGCCTACGAGCAGTACTTC.

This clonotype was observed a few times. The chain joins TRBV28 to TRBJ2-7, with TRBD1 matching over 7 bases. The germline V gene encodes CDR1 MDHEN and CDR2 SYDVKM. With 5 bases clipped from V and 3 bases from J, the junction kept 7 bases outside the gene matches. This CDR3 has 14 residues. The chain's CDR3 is CASSTLTGYYEQYV. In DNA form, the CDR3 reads TGTGCCAGCAGTACCTTGACAGGGTACTACGAGCAGTACGTC.

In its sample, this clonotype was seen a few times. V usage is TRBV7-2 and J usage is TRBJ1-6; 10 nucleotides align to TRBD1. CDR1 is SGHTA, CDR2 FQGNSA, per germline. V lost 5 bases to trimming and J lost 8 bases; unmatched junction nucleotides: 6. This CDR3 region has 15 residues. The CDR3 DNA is TGTGCCAGCAGCCAAAGGACAGGGGGAGATTCACCCCTCCACTTT. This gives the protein CASSQRTGGDSPLHF.

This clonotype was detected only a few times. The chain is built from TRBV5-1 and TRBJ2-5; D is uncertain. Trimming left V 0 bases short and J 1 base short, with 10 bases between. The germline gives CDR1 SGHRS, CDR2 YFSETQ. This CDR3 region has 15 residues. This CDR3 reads CASSLGAAIQETQYF. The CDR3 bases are TGCGCCAGCAGCTTGGGGGCAGCCATCCAAGAGACCCAGTACTTC.

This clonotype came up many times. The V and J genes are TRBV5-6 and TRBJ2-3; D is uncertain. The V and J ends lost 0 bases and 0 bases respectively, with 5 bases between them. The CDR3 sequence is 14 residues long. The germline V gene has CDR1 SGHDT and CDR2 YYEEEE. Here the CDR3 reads CASSLVVSTDTQYF. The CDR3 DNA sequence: TGTGCCAGCAGCTTGGTAGTGAGCACAGATACGCAGTATTTT. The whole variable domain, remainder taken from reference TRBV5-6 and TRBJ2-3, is DAGVTQSPTHLIKTRGQQVTLRCSPKSGHDTVSWYQQALGQGPQFIFQYYEEEERQRGNFPDRFSGHQFPNYSSELNVNALLLGDSALYLCASSLVVSTDTQYFGPGTRLTVL.

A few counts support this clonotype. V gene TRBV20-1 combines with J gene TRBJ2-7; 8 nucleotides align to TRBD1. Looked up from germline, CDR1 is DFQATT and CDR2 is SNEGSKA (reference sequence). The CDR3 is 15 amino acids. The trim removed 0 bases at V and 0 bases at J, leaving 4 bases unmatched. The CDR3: CSARDLQGASYEQYV. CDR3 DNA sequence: TGCAGTGCTAGAGATCTCCAGGGGGCCTCCTACGAGCAGTACGTC.

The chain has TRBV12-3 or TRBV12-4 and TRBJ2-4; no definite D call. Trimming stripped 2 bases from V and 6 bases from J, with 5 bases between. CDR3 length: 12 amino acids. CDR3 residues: CASSLSRNIQYF. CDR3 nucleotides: TGTGCCAGCAGTTTATCCAGAAACATTCAGTACTTC.

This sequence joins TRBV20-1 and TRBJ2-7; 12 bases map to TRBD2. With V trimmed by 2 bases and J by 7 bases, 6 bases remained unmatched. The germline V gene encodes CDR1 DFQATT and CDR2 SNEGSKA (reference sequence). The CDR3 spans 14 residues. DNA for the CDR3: TGCAGTGCTAGACCTAGCGGGGGGGCAAGGGAGCAGTACTTC. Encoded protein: CSARPSGGAREQYF.

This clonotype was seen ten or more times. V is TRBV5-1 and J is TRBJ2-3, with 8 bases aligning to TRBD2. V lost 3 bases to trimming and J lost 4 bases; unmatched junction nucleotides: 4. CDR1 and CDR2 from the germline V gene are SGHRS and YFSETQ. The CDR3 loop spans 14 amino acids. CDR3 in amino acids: CASSSMTSADTQYF. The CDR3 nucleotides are TGCGCCAGCAGCTCGATGACTAGCGCAGATACGCAGTATTTT.

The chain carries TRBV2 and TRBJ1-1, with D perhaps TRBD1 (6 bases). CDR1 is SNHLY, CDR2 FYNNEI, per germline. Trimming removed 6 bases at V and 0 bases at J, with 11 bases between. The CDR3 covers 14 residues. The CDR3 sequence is CASSRDIMNTEAFF. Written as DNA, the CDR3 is TGTGCCAGCAGCAGGGACATCATGAACACTGAAGCTTTCTTT.

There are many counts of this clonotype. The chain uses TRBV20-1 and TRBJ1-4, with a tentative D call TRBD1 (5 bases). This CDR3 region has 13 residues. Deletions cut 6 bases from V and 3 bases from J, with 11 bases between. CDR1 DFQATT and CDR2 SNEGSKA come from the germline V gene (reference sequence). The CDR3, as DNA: TGCAGTGCCCGGGGGGGTCCTAATGAAAAACTGTTTTTT. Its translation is CSARGGPNEKLFF.

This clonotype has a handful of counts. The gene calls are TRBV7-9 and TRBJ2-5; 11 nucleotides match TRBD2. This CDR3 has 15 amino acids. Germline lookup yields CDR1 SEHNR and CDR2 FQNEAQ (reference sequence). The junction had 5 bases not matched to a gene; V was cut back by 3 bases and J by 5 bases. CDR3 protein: CASSLLLAGGETQYF. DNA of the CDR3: TGTGCCAGCAGCTTGCTTCTAGCGGGGGGCGAGACCCAGTACTTC.

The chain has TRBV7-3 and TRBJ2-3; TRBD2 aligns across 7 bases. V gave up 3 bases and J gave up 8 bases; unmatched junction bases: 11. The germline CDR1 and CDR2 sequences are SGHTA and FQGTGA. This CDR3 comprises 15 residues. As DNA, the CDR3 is TGTGCCAGCAGCTTTCGGGGAGGGACGAGTCCTACGCAGTATTTT. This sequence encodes CASSFRGGTSPTQYF.

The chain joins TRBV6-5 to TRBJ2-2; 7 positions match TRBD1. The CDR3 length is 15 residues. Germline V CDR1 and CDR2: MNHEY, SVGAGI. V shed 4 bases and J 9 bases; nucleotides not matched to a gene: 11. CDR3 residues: CASSFHGTALRELFF. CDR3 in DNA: TGTGCCAGCAGTTTCCATGGGACAGCCCTCCGGGAGCTGTTTTTT.

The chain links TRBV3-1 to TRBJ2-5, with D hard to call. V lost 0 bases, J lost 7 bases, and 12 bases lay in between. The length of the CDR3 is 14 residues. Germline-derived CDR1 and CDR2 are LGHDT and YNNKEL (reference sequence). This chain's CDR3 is CASSQEGRTGTQYF. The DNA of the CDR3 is TGTGCCAGCAGCCAAGAGGGCCGAACGGGGACCCAGTACTTC.